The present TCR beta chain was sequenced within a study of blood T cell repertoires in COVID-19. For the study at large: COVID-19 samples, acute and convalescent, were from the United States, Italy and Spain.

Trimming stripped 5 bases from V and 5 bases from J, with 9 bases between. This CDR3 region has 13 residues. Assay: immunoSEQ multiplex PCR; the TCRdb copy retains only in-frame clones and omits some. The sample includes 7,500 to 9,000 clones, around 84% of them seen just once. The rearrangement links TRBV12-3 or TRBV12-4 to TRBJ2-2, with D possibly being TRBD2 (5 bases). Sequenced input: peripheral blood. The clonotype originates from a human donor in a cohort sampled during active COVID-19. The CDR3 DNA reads TGTGCCAGCAGTGAACGGGAAACCGGGGAGCTGTTTTTT. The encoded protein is CASSERETGELFF.